Shown below are 7 T cell receptor beta chains from a single sample sequenced in a study of shared clonotypes between healthy human individuals. Repertoires were generated with immunoSEQ multiplex PCR, while TCRdb's copy carries only in-frame clones and drops some. Among about 2.5 million clones listed, 80% to 95% were seen once. Specimen: naive CD4+ T cells from PBMCs. As to subset: CD45RA+ positively selected. All receptors derive from a man between 18 and 29 years old in good health. Some clones in this sample may be carry-over from other donors' samples.

The chain links TRBV29-1 to TRBJ2-3, with D tentatively TRBD1 (6 bases). Trimming pared 8 bases from V and 0 bases from J, leaving 12 bases between. Germline loops: CDR1 SQVTM, CDR2 ANQGSEA. The CDR3 covers 13 residues. The DNA of the CDR3 is TGCAGCACGGGGACATTTAGCACAGATACGCAGTATTTT. This encodes CSTGTFSTDTQYF.

The chain joins TRBV7-3 to TRBJ2-4, with 14 bases matching TRBD2. Trimming cost V 5 bases and J 9 bases; bases outside gene matches: 6. The CDR3 is made up of 15 amino acids. Germline CDR1 reads SGHTA; CDR2 reads FQGTGA. In nucleotides, the CDR3 is TGTGCCAGCAGCCGACTAGCGGGAGGGAGGGGCATTCAGTACTTC. This gives the protein CASSRLAGGRGIQYF.

The chain carries TRBV7-8 and TRBJ2-7; TRBD1 agrees at 8 bases. Germline V gives CDR1 SGHVS, CDR2 FQNEAQ. After removal of 6 bases from V and 3 bases from J, the junction contained 13 bases not matched to a gene. This CDR3 is 16 amino acids long. The CDR3 loop is CASSKIRDRRDYEQYF. In nucleotides, the CDR3 is TGTGCCAGCAGTAAAATCCGGGACAGGCGTGACTACGAGCAGTACTTC.

In this sample, this clone turned up once. A read error may account for a junction end that differs from germline. V usage is TRBV2 and J usage is TRBJ2-6; D ambiguous. The CDR3 is 11 amino acids. Germline CDR1 SNHLY, CDR2 FYNNEI. As DNA, the CDR3 is TGCGGAAGCTCTGGGGCCAACGTCCTGACTTTC. Translated: CGSSGANVLTF.

The chain carries TRBV5-1 and TRBJ2-3, with 11 nucleotides matching TRBD2. This CDR3 spans 16 amino acids. V was clipped by 1 base and J by 5 bases; unmatched bases: 6. Germline V CDR1 and CDR2: SGHRS, YFSETQ. CDR3 residues: CASSLFFSGRVDTQYF. CDR3 DNA: TGCGCCAGCAGCTTGTTCTTTAGCGGGAGGGTAGATACGCAGTATTTT.

The V call is TRBV6-5, the J call TRBJ2-7; maybe TRBD2 (5 bases). Trimming took off 6 bases at V and 1 base at J, with 13 bases between the two ends. The CDR3 covers 14 residues. Germline V CDR1 and CDR2: MNHEY, SVGAGI. In DNA, the CDR3 is TGTGCCAGCAGAGATAGCGCGCGTTCCTACGAGCAGTACTTC. Translation: CASRDSARSYEQYF.

This clone was seen a single time. The chain employs TRBV25-1 and TRBJ1-4, with a tentative D call TRBD1 (5 bases). V was pared by 2 bases and J by 1 base, with 8 bases between. This CDR3 has 15 amino acids. Germline V gene lookup returns CDR1 MGHDK and CDR2 SYGVNS. The DNA of the CDR3 is TGTGCCAGCAGTGAACCCAGGGTAACTAATGAAAAACTGTTTTTT. Translated: CASSEPRVTNEKLFF.